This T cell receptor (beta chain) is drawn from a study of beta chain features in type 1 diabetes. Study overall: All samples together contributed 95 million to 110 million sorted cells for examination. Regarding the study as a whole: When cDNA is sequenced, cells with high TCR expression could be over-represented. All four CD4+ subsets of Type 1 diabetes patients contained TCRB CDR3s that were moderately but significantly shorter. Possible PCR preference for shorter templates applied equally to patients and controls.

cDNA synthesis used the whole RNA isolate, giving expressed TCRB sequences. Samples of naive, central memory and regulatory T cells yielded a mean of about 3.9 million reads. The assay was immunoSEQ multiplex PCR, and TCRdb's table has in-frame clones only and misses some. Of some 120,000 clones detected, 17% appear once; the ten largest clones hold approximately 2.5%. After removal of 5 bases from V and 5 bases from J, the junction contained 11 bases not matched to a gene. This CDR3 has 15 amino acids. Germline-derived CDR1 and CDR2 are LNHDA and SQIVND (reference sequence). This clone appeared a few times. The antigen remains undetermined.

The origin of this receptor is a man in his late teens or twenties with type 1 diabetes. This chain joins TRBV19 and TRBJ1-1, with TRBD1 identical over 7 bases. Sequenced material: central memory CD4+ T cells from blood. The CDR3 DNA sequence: TGTGCCAGTAGTTCACAGGGGACGTTTGGTACTGAAGCTTTCTTT. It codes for CASSSQGTFGTEAFF.